Listed here are 27 T cell receptor beta chains from one sample, sequenced in a study of T cells after yellow fever vaccination. One entry per CDR3 protein results from TCRdb running MiXCR on the 5' RACE reads. The table has around 160,000 distinct CDR3 sequences, around 7% seen once. The sample in question was CD4+ T cells sorted from PBMCs, obtained 5 days after the first yellow fever vaccination. These receptors all come from a man aged 18 to 29 who received the YFV17D yellow fever vaccine.

This clonotype was picked up a small number of times. The chain is built from TRBV19 and TRBJ2-1; possibly TRBD2 for D (6 bases). The CDR3 is 14 residues long. Between the trimmed V and J ends, which lost 5 bases and 6 bases, there was a span of 14 bases. From germline, CDR1 is LNHDA and CDR2 SQIVND (reference sequence). CDR3 sequence: CASSWPGETNEQFF. CDR3 coding DNA: TGTGCCAGTAGTTGGCCGGGGGAAACCAATGAGCAGTTCTTC.

A word on this clonotype: A read error may explain this, as a much larger clone is one base away. This chain connects TRBV27 to TRBJ2-7; possibly TRBD1 or TRBD2 for D (5 bases each). V was pared by 3 bases and J by 8 bases, with 20 bases between. CDR3 size: 15 residues. The V gene's germline CDR1 is MNHEY and CDR2 SMNVEV (reference sequence). The CDR3 DNA reads TGTGCCAGCAGTTTTTCGGCCAGGGTGGGGGAAAAGCAGTACTTC. Amino acid sequence: CASSFSARVGEKQYF.

This clonotype has a count of ten or more. The chain employs TRBV7-3 and TRBJ2-2, with D perhaps TRBD1 or TRBD2 (6 bases each). The CDR3 consists of 14 residues. Germline V gene sequence: CDR1 SGHTA, CDR2 FQGTGA. V lost 1 base and J 7 bases, leaving 10 bases between the germline ends. For the CDR3, the DNA is TGTGCCAGCAGCTTAAAGGGGGGCAGCGGGGAGCTGTTTTTT. It yields the protein CASSLKGGSGELFF.

This clonotype was seen a single time. This chain joins TRBV3-1 and TRBJ2-5, with a weak D call TRBD2 (5 bases). CDR1 is LGHDT and CDR2 is YNNKEL in the germline V gene (reference sequence). V dropped 10 bases and J dropped 1 base, with 19 bases sitting between them. The CDR3 runs to 15 residues. CDR3 loop: CATTQQAGPQETQYF. The CDR3 DNA reads as TGTGCCACCACCCAGCAGGCGGGCCCCCAAGAGACCCAGTACTTC.

The chain combines TRBV27 with TRBJ1-2, with 9 bases lining up with TRBD1. Germline-derived CDR1 and CDR2 are MNHEY and SMNVEV (reference sequence). With V trimmed by 5 bases and J by 5 bases, 9 bases remained unmatched. The CDR3 consists of 15 residues. The CDR3 loop reads CASSPDRGGWYGYTF. The CDR3 DNA reads as TGTGCCAGCAGTCCGGACAGGGGAGGATGGTATGGCTACACCTTC.

The chain employs TRBV13 and TRBJ2-7; D is ambiguous. Germline-derived CDR1 and CDR2 are PRHDT and FYEKMQ (reference sequence). Between the trimmed V and J ends, which lost 4 bases and 7 bases, there was a span of 11 bases. The CDR3 sequence is 12 residues long. The CDR3 protein is CASSSLLGEQYV. The DNA of the CDR3 is TGTGCCAGCAGCTCCCTATTGGGGGAGCAGTACGTC.

This rearrangement joins TRBV24-1 to TRBJ2-7; TRBD2 is a possible D gene (5 bases). Germline CDR1 KGHDR, CDR2 SFDVKD. This CDR3 comprises 16 residues. CDR3 in amino acids: CAGCPAVLYLRYEQYV. Written as DNA, the CDR3 is TGCGCGGGCTGCCCTGCGGTTCTCTACCTTCGCTACGAGCAGTACGTC.

This clonotype was detected ten times or more. The chain is built from TRBV12-3 or TRBV12-4 and TRBJ2-1, with 10 bases lining up with TRBD2. This CDR3 spans 15 amino acids. The junction had 4 bases not matched to a gene; V was cut back by 5 bases and J by 3 bases. The CDR3 sequence: CASSPTSGVYNEQFF. CDR3 DNA: TGTGCCAGCAGTCCAACTAGCGGGGTCTACAATGAGCAGTTCTTC.

This clonotype was recorded at least ten times. The chain links TRBV7-2 to TRBJ2-2; TRBD2 aligns across 8 bases. Germline V CDR1 and CDR2: SGHTA, FQGNSA. This CDR3 comprises 16 residues. V lost 0 bases and J lost 5; bases outside the gene matches: 5. The CDR3 DNA reads as TGTGCCAGCAGCTTAGCCGCGGGGGGCGGGACCGGGGAGCTGTTTTTT. This gives the protein CASSLAAGGGTGELFF.

In its sample, this clonotype was seen many times. CDR3 loop: CAISESQGRSYNEQFF. The CDR3 coding sequence is TGTGCCATCAGTGAGTCTCAAGGTCGTTCCTACAATGAGCAGTTCTTC. J is TRBJ2-1 and V is TRBV10-3; D is unclear. Germline CDR1 and CDR2: ENHRY and SYGVKD. V lost 0 bases and J lost 1, with 10 bases in between. This CDR3 has 16 residues.

The chain's CDR3 is CASRLAGGTGELFF. CDR3 DNA: TGTGCCAGCCGGCTCGCGGGTGGCACCGGGGAGCTGTTTTTT. The chain uses TRBV7-9 and TRBJ2-2; D possibly corresponds to TRBD2 (5 bases). CDR1 is SEHNR and CDR2 is FQNEAQ in the germline V gene (reference sequence). V lost 8 bases to trimming and J lost 4 bases, with 14 bases between them. CDR3 length: 14 residues. The variable domain in full, with the rest retrieved from reference TRBV7-9 and TRBJ2-2, is DTGVSQNPRHKITKRGQNVTFRCDPISEHNRLYWYRQTLGQGPEFLTYFQNEAQLEKSRLLSDRFSAERPKGSFSTLEIQRTEQGDSAMYLCASRLAGGTGELFFGEGSRLTVL.

This clonotype was counted between two and nine times. This chain uses TRBV21-1 with TRBJ2-7; the table names TRBD1, a call not compared with the DNA. TRBV21-1 is termed a pseudogene. This CDR3 has 15 residues. Written as DNA, the CDR3 is TGTGCCAGCAGCATAACGCGGGGGGGGGTCTACGAGCAGTACGTC. It encodes CASSITRGGVYEQYV.

This clonotype was found a few times. This rearrangement joins TRBV7-2 to TRBJ1-5; TRBD1 matches at 12 bases. The V and J ends lost 5 bases and 6 bases, in that order; junction bases with no gene match: 5. CDR3 size: 15 residues. Germline V gene lookup returns CDR1 SGHTA and CDR2 FQGNSA. The CDR3 reads CASSAGTGGVQPQHF. In DNA, the CDR3 is TGTGCCAGCAGCGCCGGGACAGGGGGCGTTCAGCCCCAGCATTTT.

The rearrangement uses TRBV5-8 and TRBJ2-3; 11 positions agree with TRBD1. The CDR3 consists of 16 residues. The germline gives CDR1 SGHTS, CDR2 YDEGEE. The ends lost 2 bases at V and 1 base at J; junction bases unmatched: 3. Here the CDR3 DNA reads TGTGCCAGCAGCTTACCGGGACAGGGGGGCACAGATACGCAGTATTTT. Its protein product is CASSLPGQGGTDTQYF.

This clonotype was observed many times. The chain couples TRBV5-1 to TRBJ2-7; D is undetermined. This CDR3 has 11 amino acids. V dropped 4 bases and J dropped 5 bases, with 7 bases sitting between them. CDR1 SGHRS and CDR2 YFSETQ come from the germline V gene. The CDR3 is CASSQSDEQYF. The DNA for the CDR3 is TGCGCCAGCAGCCAGTCGGACGAGCAGTACTTC.

This clonotype was seen repeatedly, ten times or more. This chain connects TRBV9 to TRBJ1-2, with D perhaps matching TRBD1 (5 bases). Germline V gives CDR1 SGDLS, CDR2 YYNGEE. The CDR3 sequence is 16 residues long. Deletions cut 0 bases from V and 3 bases from J, with 15 bases between. In nucleotides, the CDR3 is TGTGCCAGCAGCGTAGCGAGGGGTACTTTAGACTATGGCTACACCTTC. This gives the protein CASSVARGTLDYGYTF.

The chain carries TRBV10-2 and TRBJ2-2; 8 nucleotides align to TRBD2. This CDR3 comprises 16 residues. Germline V gene data show CDR1 as WSHSY and CDR2 as SAAADI. V shed 4 bases and J 3 bases; nucleotides not matched to a gene: 7. In DNA, the CDR3 is TGCGCCAGCAGTGGCTCGGGGGGGTGGGACACCGGGGAGCTGTTTTTT. Translated: CASSGSGGWDTGELFF.

About this clonotype: A much larger clone lies one base from this, so it may be a read error. This chain joins TRBV12-3 or TRBV12-4 and TRBJ2-3; no reliable D call. The CDR3 has 13 amino acids. V was trimmed by 7 bases and J by 2 bases, leaving 10 bases between them. The CDR3 is CASNPLFTDTQYF. In nucleotides, the CDR3 is TGTGCCAGCAACCCACTGTTCACAGATACGCAGTATTTT.

This clonotype was recorded many times. This chain joins TRBV12-1 and TRBJ1-5. TRBV12-1 is annotated as a pseudogene. The CDR3 runs 13 residues. The CDR3 DNA is TGTGCCAGCAGCTTGCAAACAAATCAGCCCCAGCATTTT. It translates to CASSLQTNQPQHF.

This clonotype was recorded many times. The chain carries TRBV7-2 and TRBJ2-7; D uncertain. V lost 5 bases and J 3 bases, leaving 11 bases between the germline ends. The germline V gene encodes CDR1 SGHTA and CDR2 FQGNSA. There are 13 residues in the CDR3. Written as DNA, the CDR3 is TGTGCCAGCAGCCCCGCCGGCGGCTACGAGCAGTACGTC. Encoded protein: CASSPAGGYEQYV.

This clonotype was counted at least ten times. The chain carries TRBV11-2 and TRBJ2-2; D gene ambiguous. V lost 1 base, J lost 6 bases, and 9 bases lay in between. CDR1 and CDR2 (germline): SGHAT, FQNNGV. The CDR3 consists of 14 residues. The CDR3 region has the DNA TGTGCCAGCAGCTTAGGCCCTCACCCCGGGGAGCTGTTTTTT. This sequence encodes CASSLGPHPGELFF.

This chain links TRBV5-1 with TRBJ2-5; D may be TRBD2 (6 bases). This CDR3 contains 13 residues. CDR1 is SGHRS, CDR2 YFSETQ, per germline. Deletions cut 6 bases from V and 4 bases from J, with 13 bases between. The CDR3 protein is CASNPRRGETQYF. In nucleotides, the CDR3 is TGCGCCAGCAACCCGAGGAGGGGAGAGACCCAGTACTTC.

This clonotype has at least ten counts. The genes are TRBV9 and TRBJ2-2; perhaps TRBD2 as D (6 bases). The CDR3 is made up of 16 amino acids. V dropped 0 bases and J dropped 1 base, with 10 bases sitting between them. Germline V gives CDR1 SGDLS, CDR2 YYNGEE. The CDR3 DNA reads TGTGCCAGCAGCGTAGGGGGACTTCTGAACACCGGGGAGCTGTTTTTT. Its translation: CASSVGGLLNTGELFF.

This clonotype was picked up a small number of times. The chain is built from TRBV20-1 and TRBJ2-5; the D call may be TRBD1 or TRBD2 (5 bases each). The CDR3 length is 12 residues. CDR1 is DFQATT and CDR2 is SNEGSKA in the germline V gene (reference sequence). Deletions cut 4 bases from V and 7 bases from J, with 13 bases between. The CDR3: CSATDWDGTQYF. CDR3 coding DNA: TGCAGTGCTACAGACTGGGACGGGACCCAGTACTTC.

V usage is TRBV6-5 and J usage is TRBJ2-5; D remains ambiguous. V was shortened by 4 bases and J by 5 bases, with 14 bases between the two germline ends. CDR3 length equals 14 residues. Germline CDR1 and CDR2: MNHEY and SVGAGI. The chain's CDR3 is CASSFRNLPETQYF. The CDR3 DNA reads TGTGCCAGCAGTTTCCGGAACCTCCCTGAGACCCAGTACTTC.

V is TRBV7-2 and J is TRBJ2-1; perhaps TRBD2 as D (6 bases). CDR3 length equals 15 residues. Trimming cost V 4 bases and J 4 bases, with 14 bases left between them. The V gene's germline CDR1 is SGHTA and CDR2 FQGNSA. The CDR3 is CASSSPGRGYNEQFF. Here the CDR3 DNA reads TGTGCCAGCAGCTCCCCTGGCCGGGGGTACAATGAGCAGTTCTTC.

This clonotype was seen many times. The V and J genes are TRBV15 and TRBJ1-5; TRBD1 might be the D (5 bases). CDR1 and CDR2 (germline): LNHNV, YYDKDF (reference sequence). This CDR3 region has 14 residues. V dropped 1 base and J dropped 8 bases, with 12 bases sitting between them. CDR3 in amino acids: CATSRAHEGKPQHF. The CDR3 coding sequence is TGTGCCACCAGCAGAGCCCACGAGGGGAAGCCCCAGCATTTT.